Below, 20 T cell receptor beta chains from the same sample are listed, as sequenced in a study of OX40 agonist ivuxolimab in advanced cancers. Libraries were prepared by immunoSEQ multiplex PCR; TCRdb keeps only in-frame clonotypes and omits some of them. The sample has 50,000 to 85,000 clones, roughly nine tenths seen once. The sample was CD4+ or CD8+ T cells sorted from blood, taken in a trial of the OX40 agonist ivuxolimab. These receptors came from an adult with an advanced solid tumor such as melanoma, head and neck, liver or kidney cancer.

The CDR3, as DNA: TGTGCCAGCAGGGACTATTCGGAGCAGTTCTTC. It encodes CASRDYSEQFF. The V gene is TRBV28, the J gene TRBJ2-1; possibly TRBD2 for D (6 bases). This CDR3 is 11 amino acids long. V was cut by 6 bases and J by 10 bases, with 10 bases left in between. Per germline, CDR1 MDHEN and CDR2 SYDVKM.

The chain carries TRBV28 and TRBJ2-1; no clear D. Trimming cost V 6 bases and J 4 bases, with 16 bases left between them. CDR3 size: 15 residues. Germline V gene data show CDR1 as MDHEN and CDR2 as SYDVKM. The CDR3 nucleotides are TGTGCCAGCAGACATACAAGGACCTCTTACAATGAGCAGTTCTTC. This encodes CASRHTRTSYNEQFF.

This clone has just one count. The chain links TRBV19 to TRBJ1-4; D not resolved. Germline-derived CDR1 and CDR2 are LNHDA and SQIVND (reference sequence). There are 16 residues in the CDR3. V dropped 7 bases and J dropped 0 bases, with 15 bases sitting between them. The CDR3 loop is CASTVSHRATNEKLFF. The CDR3 DNA sequence: TGTGCCAGTACTGTTTCCCATCGAGCAACTAATGAAAAACTGTTTTTT.

This chain connects TRBV4-2 to TRBJ1-1; D may be TRBD1 (6 bases). This CDR3 has 16 residues. Germline CDR1 reads LGHNA; CDR2 reads YNFKEQ. Trimming cost V 0 bases and J 7 bases, with 18 bases left between them. The CDR3: CASSQDPGALTHEAFF. CDR3 coding DNA: TGTGCCAGCAGCCAAGACCCGGGGGCTTTAACCCATGAAGCTTTCTTT.

The rearrangement uses TRBV14 and TRBJ2-1; no firm D call. Per the germline V gene, CDR1 is SGHDN and CDR2 is FVKESK. The V gene lost 1 base and the J gene lost 6 bases, with 4 bases spanning the gap. The CDR3 is 12 amino acids. The CDR3 sequence: CASSQGRNEQFF. The CDR3 nucleotides read TGTGCCAGCAGCCAAGGGCGCAATGAGCAGTTCTTC.

This clone showed up just a few times. The chain combines TRBV28 with TRBJ2-1; 7 positions match TRBD2. CDR3 size: 15 residues. J lost 4 bases, V lost 9 bases, and 12 bases had no gene match. Per the germline V gene, CDR1 is MDHEN and CDR2 is SYDVKM. The CDR3 DNA is TGTGCCAGACTGAACCGGGACTACGGATACAATGAGCAGTTCTTC. Translating it yields CARLNRDYGYNEQFF.

The chain recombines TRBV20-1 with TRBJ2-5; D gene uncertain. CDR1 is DFQATT and CDR2 is SNEGSKA in the germline V gene (reference sequence). Trimming shortened V by 3 bases and J by 7 bases, and 6 bases separated the two germline ends. This CDR3 region has 10 residues. As DNA, the CDR3 is TGCAGTGCTAGTAGCAGGACCCAGTACTTC. As protein: CSASSRTQYF.

This clone showed up just once. The V and J genes are TRBV6-5 and TRBJ2-7, with 7 bases matching TRBD2. The CDR3 loop spans 13 amino acids. Germline CDR1 is MNHEY and CDR2 is SVGAGI. Trimming took 7 bases from V and 1 from J; bases not matched to a gene: 4. The CDR3 spells CASTKGGSYEQYF. As DNA, the CDR3 is TGTGCCAGCACCAAGGGAGGGTCCTACGAGCAGTACTTC.

The chain has TRBV18 and TRBJ1-5; D not resolved. Germline values: CDR1 KGHSH, CDR2 LQKENI. The CDR3 length is 14 residues. The germline V and J ends were trimmed by 3 bases and 3 bases, with 9 bases remaining between them. The CDR3: CASSPDTSNQPQHF. The CDR3 DNA sequence: TGTGCCAGCTCACCTGACACCTCCAATCAGCCCCAGCATTTT.

The rearrangement uses TRBV29-1 and TRBJ1-5; D gene unclear. The CDR3 has 13 amino acids. V dropped 4 bases and J dropped 0 bases, with 7 bases sitting between them. Per the germline V gene, CDR1 is SQVTM and CDR2 is ANQGSEA. CDR3 coding DNA: TGCAGCGTTGCCGCGTATAGCAATCAGCCCCAGCATTTT. This translates into CSVAAYSNQPQHF.

CDR3 in amino acids: CASSPGTSGRILRYEQYF. The CDR3 region has the DNA TGTGCCAGCAGCCCCGGGACTAGCGGGAGAATCCTTCGCTACGAGCAGTACTTC. The chain uses TRBV7-8 and TRBJ2-5, with 14 nucleotides matching TRBD2. Judging by the DNA end, TRBJ2-7 fits better; the J call may be wrong. Germline-derived CDR1 and CDR2 are SGHVS and FQNEAQ. CDR3 length equals 18 residues.

CDR3 coding DNA: TGTGCCATCAGTGAGTCGTTCAACTATGGCTACACCTTC. Its protein is CAISESFNYGYTF. The chain joins TRBV10-3 to TRBJ1-2; no definite D call. Germline lookup yields CDR1 ENHRY and CDR2 SYGVKD. CDR3 length: 13 amino acids. With 0 bases removed from V and 2 bases from J, the gap between germline ends came to 4 bases.

V gene TRBV19 combines with J gene TRBJ1-2, with a possible D match to TRBD1 (6 bases). The germline V and J ends were trimmed by 6 bases and 3 bases, with 17 bases remaining between them. The length of the CDR3 is 15 residues. Germline loops: CDR1 LNHDA, CDR2 SQIVND (reference sequence). CDR3 sequence: CASSRTGGRDYGYTF. The CDR3 DNA reads TGTGCCAGTAGCCGGACCGGGGGGCGAGACTATGGCTACACCTTC.

The V and J genes are TRBV28 and TRBJ2-7; possibly TRBD2 for D (5 bases). Germline V gives CDR1 MDHEN, CDR2 SYDVKM. The ends were cut back, 4 bases at V and 3 bases at J, with 16 bases in the middle. CDR3 length equals 15 residues. The CDR3 DNA is TGTGCCAGCAGTTCATATTCGGGTGAGGGCTACGAGCAGTACTTC. It is translated as CASSSYSGEGYEQYF.

V and J are TRBV30 and TRBJ1-2, with D hard to call. V gave up 1 base and J gave up 7 bases, with 10 bases separating them. Looked up from germline, CDR1 is GTSNPN and CDR2 is SVGIG (reference sequence). The CDR3 spans 12 residues. For the CDR3, the DNA is TGTGCCTGGAGTGCATGGGAAGGTGGCTACACCTTC. Amino acid sequence: CAWSAWEGGYTF.

The chain employs TRBV28 and TRBJ1-2, with no clear D. There are 16 residues in the CDR3. Trimming removed 10 bases at V and 4 bases at J, with 25 bases between. Per germline, CDR1 MDHEN and CDR2 SYDVKM. The CDR3 sequence: CATPSRRTSSFYGYTF. The DNA for the CDR3 is TGTGCCACCCCCTCCCGTCGTACTAGTAGCTTCTATGGCTACACCTTC.

This clone has a single count. The genes are TRBV7-2 and TRBJ1-1; no definite D call. CDR3 length equals 15 residues. In germline, CDR1 is SGHTA, CDR2 FQGNSA. V was pared by 3 bases and J by 1 base, with 12 bases between. The CDR3 reads CASSFGWEGNTEAFF. CDR3 in DNA: TGTGCCAGCAGCTTTGGTTGGGAGGGGAACACTGAAGCTTTCTTT.

The chain has TRBV14 and TRBJ2-1, with TRBD1 as a possible D gene (6 bases). The CDR3 runs 16 residues. The germline CDR1 and CDR2 sequences are SGHDN and FVKESK. The V gene lost 1 base and the J gene lost 3 bases, with 13 bases spanning the gap. The CDR3 DNA sequence: TGTGCCAGCAGCCAAGGGGGCAGGGGAAACTACAATGAGCAGTTCTTC. It is translated as CASSQGGRGNYNEQFF.

The J gene is TRBJ1-2, the V gene TRBV10-3; the D gene is possibly TRBD1 (5 bases). CDR1 ENHRY and CDR2 SYGVKD come from the germline V gene. This CDR3 has 13 amino acids. The germline V and J ends were trimmed by 0 bases and 8 bases, with 10 bases remaining between them. Here the CDR3 reads CAISESPRGGYTF. The CDR3 region has the DNA TGTGCCATCAGTGAGTCTCCTCGGGGCGGCTACACCTTC.

V and J are TRBV7-9 and TRBJ1-2, with D possibly matching TRBD1 (5 bases). Germline V gene sequence: CDR1 SEHNR, CDR2 FQNEAQ (reference sequence). The CDR3 has 12 residues. V gave up 10 bases and J gave up 3 bases, with 12 bases separating them. The CDR3: CATARGDYGYTF. The DNA of the CDR3 is TGTGCCACCGCCCGGGGGGACTATGGCTACACCTTC.